The rows below give T cell receptor beta chains drawn from one sample of a study of PD-1 blockade in classical Hodgkin lymphoma. Libraries were prepared by immunoSEQ multiplex PCR; TCRdb keeps only in-frame clonotypes and omits some of them. The sample records 21,000 or so clones, around four fifths being singletons. The sample here was peripheral blood mononuclear cells (PBMCs), taken before the second cycle of nivolumab. The receptors derive from a human donor with classical Hodgkin lymphoma. Both conserved end residues are part of each CDR3. D genes are given only for firm matches. Expanded clones are given a class, and other clones once, few, many or no size at all.

d_gene: TRBD1
j_gene: TRBJ2-2
abundance: .
v_gene: TRBV6-4
CDR3nt: TGTGCCAGCAGTGAGACAGGGGAGCACACCGGGGAGCTGTTTTTT
CDR3aa: CASSETGEHTGELFF

d_gene: .
j_gene: TRBJ1-2
abundance: .
v_gene: TRBV7-2
CDR3nt: TGTGCCAGCAGCTTAGCCGGCGTCCTTAACTATGGCTACACCTTC
CDR3aa: CASSLAGVLNYGYTF

d_gene: .
j_gene: TRBJ1-1
abundance: .
v_gene: TRBV11-3
CDR3nt: TGTGCCAGCAGCTATCGACCGGGGAGTTCGGGTACTGAAGCTTTCTTT
CDR3aa: CASSYRPGSSGTEAFF

d_gene: .
j_gene: TRBJ2-1
abundance: .
v_gene: TRBV5-6
CDR3nt: TGTGCCAGCAGCTTGGGCCCCTACGGCTACAATGAGCAGTTCTTC
CDR3aa: CASSLGPYGYNEQFF

d_gene: .
j_gene: TRBJ1-4
abundance: .
v_gene: TRBV9
CDR3nt: TGTGCCAGCAGCGGACCACAGGGCTGGGACGAAAAACTGTTTTTT
CDR3aa: CASSGPQGWDEKLFF

d_gene: .
j_gene: TRBJ2-6
abundance: .
v_gene: TRBV19
CDR3nt: TGTGCCAGTAGTCCAACTACAGGGACTGGGGCCAACGTCCTGACTTTC
CDR3aa: CASSPTTGTGANVLTF

d_gene: TRBD1
j_gene: TRBJ1-6
abundance: few
v_gene: TRBV5-4
CDR3nt: TGTGCCAGCAGCTCGCCGACAGGGCCAAATTCACCCCTCCACTTT
CDR3aa: CASSSPTGPNSPLHF

d_gene: TRBD2
j_gene: TRBJ2-7
abundance: .
v_gene: TRBV30
CDR3nt: TGTGCCTGGAGTCCCGGGACTAGCGGCTACGAGCAGTACTTC
CDR3aa: CAWSPGTSGYEQYF

d_gene: .
j_gene: TRBJ2-2
abundance: .
v_gene: TRBV9
CDR3nt: TGTGCCAGCAGCGTTTTTGGACTGGGGGCGGGGAACACCGGGGAGCTGTTTTTT
CDR3aa: CASSVFGLGAGNTGELFF

d_gene: TRBD2
j_gene: TRBJ2-5
abundance: .
v_gene: TRBV15
CDR3nt: TGTGCCACCAGCCGTGGGACTAGCCCAGGGGAGACCCAGTACTTC
CDR3aa: CATSRGTSPGETQYF

d_gene: TRBD2
j_gene: TRBJ2-5
abundance: .
v_gene: TRBV5-6
CDR3nt: TGTGCCAGCAGCTTGGGTAGACTAGCGCGAGAGACCCAGTACTTC
CDR3aa: CASSLGRLARETQYF

d_gene: .
j_gene: TRBJ2-3
abundance: .
v_gene: TRBV7-2
CDR3nt: TGTGCCAGCAGCTTACCCCCTAGCTCCTCCACAGATACGCAGTATTTT
CDR3aa: CASSLPPSSSTDTQYF

d_gene: TRBD2
j_gene: TRBJ2-1
abundance: .
v_gene: TRBV19
CDR3nt: TGTGCCAGTAGTCTACGGGACTACTTTTACAATGAGCAGTTCTTC
CDR3aa: CASSLRDYFYNEQFF

d_gene: .
j_gene: TRBJ1-2
abundance: .
v_gene: TRBV4-3
CDR3nt: TGCGCCAGCAGCCCGAACCCGGTTAACTATGGCTACACCTTC
CDR3aa: CASSPNPVNYGYTF

d_gene: TRBD1
j_gene: TRBJ1-3
abundance: .
v_gene: TRBV11-3
CDR3nt: TGTGCCAGCAGCTCCACAGGGGGCGCTAGCTTGGCTGGAAACACCATATATTTT
CDR3aa: CASSSTGGASLAGNTIYF

d_gene: TRBD2
j_gene: TRBJ2-3
abundance: .
v_gene: TRBV6-1
CDR3nt: TGTGCCACCGAGGGACTAGCGGGGGCCACAGATACGCAGTATTTT
CDR3aa: CATEGLAGATDTQYF

d_gene: .
j_gene: TRBJ2-7
abundance: .
v_gene: TRBV5-6
CDR3nt: TGTGCCAGCACGCGAGGAGCGGGCGAGTCTTGGGAGCAGTACTTC
CDR3aa: CASTRGAGESWEQYF

d_gene: TRBD1
j_gene: TRBJ1-2
abundance: .
v_gene: TRBV15
CDR3nt: TGTGCCACCTCGGGACAGGGGGCCGAAGGCTACACCTTC
CDR3aa: CATSGQGAEGYTF

d_gene: .
j_gene: TRBJ2-7
abundance: .
v_gene: TRBV19
CDR3nt: TGTGCCAGTAGTATGGGGGAACGATGGGGGCCTCTGTACTTC
CDR3aa: CASSMGERWGPLYF

d_gene: .
j_gene: TRBJ1-2
abundance: .
v_gene: TRBV7-2
CDR3nt: TGTGCCAGCAGCCCTGGTGTTGGGTCACGGGGCTATGGCTACACCTTC
CDR3aa: CASSPGVGSRGYGYTF

d_gene: TRBD2
j_gene: TRBJ2-6
abundance: .
v_gene: TRBV9
CDR3nt: TGTGCCAGCAGCGTAGGAGTTAGCGGGAGCTCTGGGGCCAACGTCCTGACTTTC
CDR3aa: CASSVGVSGSSGANVLTF

d_gene: .
j_gene: TRBJ1-6
abundance: .
v_gene: TRBV19
CDR3nt: TGTGCCAGTAGTATTGGTACTACGGCGGGGATGGGTTCACCCCTCCACTTT
CDR3aa: CASSIGTTAGMGSPLHF

d_gene: .
j_gene: TRBJ2-1
abundance: .
v_gene: TRBV7-8
CDR3nt: TGTGCCAGCAGCTTAGTGGTTCCGGGGGGAGGGGGAAAAAATGAGCAGTTCTTC
CDR3aa: CASSLVVPGGGGKNEQFF

d_gene: .
j_gene: TRBJ2-7
abundance: once
v_gene: TRBV6-5
CDR3nt: TGTGCCAGCAAGAGGAGGGGGTACACCTACGAGCAGTACTTC
CDR3aa: CASKRRGYTYEQYF

d_gene: TRBD2
j_gene: TRBJ2-3
abundance: .
v_gene: TRBV10-2
CDR3nt: TGCGCCAGCAGTGATACCGGGACTAGCGGGGGGATGACAGATACGCAGTATTTT
CDR3aa: CASSDTGTSGGMTDTQYF

d_gene: TRBD2
j_gene: TRBJ2-1
abundance: .
v_gene: TRBV7-4
CDR3nt: TGTGCCAGCAGCTTAGTCGGACTAGCGGGACCAGAGGAGCAGTTCTTC
CDR3aa: CASSLVGLAGPEEQFF

d_gene: .
j_gene: TRBJ1-1
abundance: .
v_gene: TRBV6-1
CDR3nt: TGTGCCAGCAGCACCGGGACACTGAACACTGAAGCTTTCTTT
CDR3aa: CASSTGTLNTEAFF

d_gene: .
j_gene: TRBJ1-6
abundance: .
v_gene: TRBV11-2
CDR3nt: TGTGCCAGCAGCCCCCACTCGATGGCCTATAATTCACCCCTCCACTTT
CDR3aa: CASSPHSMAYNSPLHF

d_gene: .
j_gene: TRBJ2-3
abundance: few
v_gene: TRBV6-5
CDR3nt: TGTGCCAGCAGTTACTCGATGCCCACAGATACGCAGTATTTT
CDR3aa: CASSYSMPTDTQYF

d_gene: .
j_gene: TRBJ2-7
abundance: .
v_gene: TRBV7-2
CDR3nt: TGTGCCAGCAGCTTAAAAATAGGGGAGGCCTACGAGCAGTACTTC
CDR3aa: CASSLKIGEAYEQYF

d_gene: .
j_gene: TRBJ2-3
abundance: .
v_gene: TRBV6-5
CDR3nt: TGTGCCAGCAGTGAACAGGATGGAGATACGCAGTATTTT
CDR3aa: CASSEQDGDTQYF

d_gene: .
j_gene: TRBJ2-7
abundance: .
v_gene: TRBV29-1
CDR3nt: TGCAGCGTCTCCCTCGGGGGCGGGAGAGTGTACGAGCAGTACTTC
CDR3aa: CSVSLGGGRVYEQYF

d_gene: .
j_gene: TRBJ1-4
abundance: .
v_gene: TRBV14
CDR3nt: TGTGCCAGCAGCCAATCGCTACCGGGTGAAAAACTGTTTTTT
CDR3aa: CASSQSLPGEKLFF

d_gene: .
j_gene: TRBJ2-3
abundance: .
v_gene: TRBV2
CDR3nt: TGTGCCAGACCACCGGTTACAGATACGCAGTATTTT
CDR3aa: CARPPVTDTQYF

d_gene: .
j_gene: TRBJ1-3
abundance: .
v_gene: TRBV19
CDR3nt: TGTGCCAGTAGTATGTGGCGGGGAAACACCATATATTTT
CDR3aa: CASSMWRGNTIYF

d_gene: TRBD1
j_gene: TRBJ1-3
abundance: .
v_gene: TRBV4-1
CDR3nt: TGCGCCAGCAGGAGTGGACAGGGAAGACAAGGAAACACCATATATTTT
CDR3aa: CASRSGQGRQGNTIYF

d_gene: .
j_gene: TRBJ1-3
abundance: few
v_gene: TRBV7-2
CDR3nt: TGCGCCAGCAGCCAAGAGCGACAGGCGAGCTCTGGAAACACCATATATTTT
CDR3aa: CASSQERQASSGNTIYF

d_gene: .
j_gene: TRBJ1-6
abundance: .
v_gene: TRBV16
CDR3nt: TGTGCCAGCAGCCAAGCACAGGGTCAGACACCCCTCCACTTT
CDR3aa: CASSQAQGQTPLHF

d_gene: TRBD2
j_gene: TRBJ2-1
abundance: .
v_gene: TRBV29-1
CDR3nt: TGCAGCGTTGAACCGGGGCGGGGGGCTTTCAATGAGCAGTTCTTC
CDR3aa: CSVEPGRGAFNEQFF

d_gene: .
j_gene: TRBJ2-5
abundance: .
v_gene: TRBV5-1
CDR3nt: TGCGCCAGCAGCTTGGGGGCCCGGCTAACCGCAGAGACCCAGTACTTC
CDR3aa: CASSLGARLTAETQYF

d_gene: .
j_gene: TRBJ1-2
abundance: .
v_gene: TRBV6-5
CDR3nt: TGTGCCAGCAGTTACTCTGGCGGGGCGGGGGGCTACACCTTC
CDR3aa: CASSYSGGAGGYTF

d_gene: .
j_gene: TRBJ2-7
abundance: .
v_gene: TRBV10-1
CDR3nt: TGCGCCAGCAGCGACTACCGGGACGGAGCCTACGAGCAGTACTTC
CDR3aa: CASSDYRDGAYEQYF

d_gene: TRBD1
j_gene: TRBJ2-7
abundance: .
v_gene: TRBV6-6
CDR3nt: TGTGCCAGCAGTAGGACAGGGGTATCCTACGAGCAGTACTTC
CDR3aa: CASSRTGVSYEQYF

d_gene: TRBD1
j_gene: TRBJ2-7
abundance: .
v_gene: TRBV6-1
CDR3nt: TGTGCCAGCAGTGGTTGGACAGGCTACGAGCAGTACTTC
CDR3aa: CASSGWTGYEQYF

d_gene: .
j_gene: TRBJ1-3
abundance: .
v_gene: TRBV25-1
CDR3nt: TGTGCCAGCAGTGAGGATGGACATACTGGAAACACCATATATTTT
CDR3aa: CASSEDGHTGNTIYF

d_gene: .
j_gene: TRBJ1-6
abundance: .
v_gene: TRBV11-2
CDR3nt: TGTGCCAGCAGCTTACTGTTTGGTGGTTCACCCCTCCACTTT
CDR3aa: CASSLLFGGSPLHF

d_gene: .
j_gene: TRBJ2-1
abundance: .
v_gene: TRBV10-1
CDR3nt: TGCGCCAGTCAGGCGGACGGGGTAATGTTCTTC
CDR3aa: CASQADGVMFF

d_gene: .
j_gene: TRBJ1-3
abundance: .
v_gene: TRBV19
CDR3nt: TGTGCCAGTGCTGCCAGCTCTGGAAACACCATATATTTT
CDR3aa: CASAASSGNTIYF

d_gene: .
j_gene: TRBJ1-3
abundance: .
v_gene: TRBV19
CDR3nt: TGTGCCAGTACCAAAGGTGGGGTTTCTGGAAACACCATATATTTT
CDR3aa: CASTKGGVSGNTIYF

d_gene: TRBD1
j_gene: TRBJ2-1
abundance: .
v_gene: TRBV5-1
CDR3nt: TGCGCCAGCAGCTTTCCCGGGACAGGGAACAATGAGCAGTTCTTC
CDR3aa: CASSFPGTGNNEQFF

d_gene: TRBD1
j_gene: TRBJ1-4
abundance: once
v_gene: TRBV28
CDR3nt: TGTGCCAGCAGTTTAGAGGACAGGGACGAAAAACTGTTTTTT
CDR3aa: CASSLEDRDEKLFF

d_gene: TRBD2
j_gene: TRBJ2-1
abundance: once
v_gene: TRBV7-9
CDR3nt: TGTGCCAGCAGCGGTGAGAGCGGGAGCTCCTACAATGAGCAGTTCTTC
CDR3aa: CASSGESGSSYNEQFF

d_gene: TRBD1
j_gene: TRBJ2-3
abundance: .
v_gene: TRBV30
CDR3nt: TGTGCCTGGACTGGGACAGGGGGCTCCACAGATACGCAGTATTTT
CDR3aa: CAWTGTGGSTDTQYF